Below, 9 T cell receptor beta chains from the same sample are listed, as sequenced in a study of PD-1 blockade in classical Hodgkin lymphoma. Profiling relied on immunoSEQ multiplex PCR, and the TCRdb table lists in-frame clones only, not all of them. The repertoire includes roughly 20,000 clones, around 79% of them detected once, and roughly 21% sits in the top ten. Documented time point: cycle 4 day 1 (C4D1), after more than five weeks of nivolumab. Every patient experienced relapse after autologous stem cell transplantation, and brentuximab vedotin exposure varied. This material consisted of peripheral blood mononuclear cells (PBMCs), taken before the fourth cycle of nivolumab. These receptors were collected from a human donor with classical Hodgkin lymphoma.

The CDR3 DNA follows: TGTGCCAGCAGCTTATCTGGGCAGGGAGGAGAGACCCAGTACTTC. Protein product: CASSLSGQGGETQYF. This rearrangement joins TRBV7-6 to TRBJ2-5; D is possibly TRBD2 (6 bases). The germline gives CDR1 SGHVS, CDR2 FNYEAQ. The CDR3 consists of 15 residues. V gave up 2 bases and J gave up 4 bases, with 14 bases separating them. Variable domain in full (rest from reference TRBV7-6 and TRBJ2-5): GAGVSQSPRYKVTKRGQDVALRCDPISGHVSLYWYRQALGQGPEFLTYFNYEAQQDKSGLPNDRFSAERPEGSISTLTIQRTEQRDSAMYRCASSLSGQGGETQYFGPGTRLLVL.

The sample holds one count of this clone. The chain recombines TRBV10-3 with TRBJ2-1; D is uncertain. CDR1 is ENHRY and CDR2 is SYGVKD in the germline V gene. The CDR3 contains 11 residues. Trimming took off 2 bases at V and 7 bases at J, with 3 bases between the two ends. The CDR3 loop is CAISEGNEQFF. CDR3 in DNA: TGTGCCATCAGTGAGGGGAATGAGCAGTTCTTC.

This clone was seen just once. The chain employs TRBV27 and TRBJ1-2; no definite D call. V lost 4 bases and J 7 bases, leaving 10 bases between the germline ends. There are 12 residues in the CDR3. CDR1 is MNHEY and CDR2 is SMNVEV in the germline V gene (reference sequence). The CDR3 loop is CASSSTSSGYTF. CDR3 bases: TGTGCCAGCAGTTCGACATCGAGTGGCTACACCTTC.

The chain combines TRBV27 with TRBJ2-1, with D unresolved. The V gene lost 0 bases and the J gene lost 2 bases, with 14 bases spanning the gap. Germline V gene data show CDR1 as MNHEY and CDR2 as SMNVEV (reference sequence). The CDR3 contains 17 residues. CDR3 protein: CASSLSVSTLTYNEQFF. Here the CDR3 DNA reads TGTGCCAGCAGTTTATCCGTCTCCACCTTAACCTACAATGAGCAGTTCTTC.

CDR3 in amino acids: CASSLGLAGGEDEQFF. The CDR3, as DNA: TGCGCCAGCAGCCTCGGACTAGCGGGTGGCGAGGATGAGCAGTTCTTC. V is TRBV5-1 and J is TRBJ2-1, with TRBD2 matching over 11 bases. The CDR3 has 16 residues. V lost 4 bases, J lost 8 bases, and 11 bases stayed unmatched. Germline values: CDR1 SGHRS, CDR2 YFSETQ. The whole variable domain, filled in from reference TRBV5-1 and TRBJ2-1, reads KAGVTQTPRYLIKTRGQQVTLSCSPISGHRSVSWYQQTPGQGLQFLFEYFSETQRNKGNFPGRFSGRQFSNSRSEMNVSTLELGDSALYLCASSLGLAGGEDEQFFGPGTRLTVL.

The genes are TRBV14 and TRBJ1-6; 11 bases match TRBD1. Germline V gene data show CDR1 as SGHDN and CDR2 as FVKESK. The CDR3 spans 18 residues. V shed 2 bases and J 3 bases; nucleotides not matched to a gene: 6. CDR3 region: CASSQPTGTGGYNSPLHF. The CDR3 DNA reads TGTGCCAGCAGCCAACCTACCGGGACAGGGGGCTATAATTCACCCCTCCACTTT.

The rearrangement uses TRBV5-1 and TRBJ2-5; D not certain. With the DNA end fitting TRBJ2-7 better, the J assignment may be wrong. Germline CDR1 reads SGHRS; CDR2 reads YFSETQ. The CDR3 loop spans 13 amino acids. The CDR3 DNA sequence: TGCGCCAGCAGCTTGGGTTTCCGCTACGAGCAGTACTTC. Translated: CASSLGFRYEQYF.

The CDR3, as DNA: TGCAGCGTTGGAAAGGGTGCGCTAGCGGGGGTGGTAGATACGCAGTATTTT. Translated, it gives CSVGKGALAGVVDTQYF. This rearrangement joins TRBV29-1 to TRBJ2-3, with 10 nucleotides matching TRBD2. Per germline, CDR1 SQVTM and CDR2 ANQGSEA. The CDR3 contains 17 residues. The ends lost 4 bases at V and 5 bases at J; junction bases unmatched: 15.

This rearrangement joins TRBV29-1 to TRBJ2-1; 12 bases line up with TRBD1. The V gene end was trimmed by 7 bases and the J gene end by 7 bases; junction bases not matched to a gene: 5. Germline lookup yields CDR1 SQVTM and CDR2 ANQGSEA. The CDR3 consists of 13 residues. The CDR3 here is CSAGDRGRNEQFF. CDR3 nucleotide sequence: TGCAGCGCGGGGGACAGGGGGCGAAATGAGCAGTTCTTC.